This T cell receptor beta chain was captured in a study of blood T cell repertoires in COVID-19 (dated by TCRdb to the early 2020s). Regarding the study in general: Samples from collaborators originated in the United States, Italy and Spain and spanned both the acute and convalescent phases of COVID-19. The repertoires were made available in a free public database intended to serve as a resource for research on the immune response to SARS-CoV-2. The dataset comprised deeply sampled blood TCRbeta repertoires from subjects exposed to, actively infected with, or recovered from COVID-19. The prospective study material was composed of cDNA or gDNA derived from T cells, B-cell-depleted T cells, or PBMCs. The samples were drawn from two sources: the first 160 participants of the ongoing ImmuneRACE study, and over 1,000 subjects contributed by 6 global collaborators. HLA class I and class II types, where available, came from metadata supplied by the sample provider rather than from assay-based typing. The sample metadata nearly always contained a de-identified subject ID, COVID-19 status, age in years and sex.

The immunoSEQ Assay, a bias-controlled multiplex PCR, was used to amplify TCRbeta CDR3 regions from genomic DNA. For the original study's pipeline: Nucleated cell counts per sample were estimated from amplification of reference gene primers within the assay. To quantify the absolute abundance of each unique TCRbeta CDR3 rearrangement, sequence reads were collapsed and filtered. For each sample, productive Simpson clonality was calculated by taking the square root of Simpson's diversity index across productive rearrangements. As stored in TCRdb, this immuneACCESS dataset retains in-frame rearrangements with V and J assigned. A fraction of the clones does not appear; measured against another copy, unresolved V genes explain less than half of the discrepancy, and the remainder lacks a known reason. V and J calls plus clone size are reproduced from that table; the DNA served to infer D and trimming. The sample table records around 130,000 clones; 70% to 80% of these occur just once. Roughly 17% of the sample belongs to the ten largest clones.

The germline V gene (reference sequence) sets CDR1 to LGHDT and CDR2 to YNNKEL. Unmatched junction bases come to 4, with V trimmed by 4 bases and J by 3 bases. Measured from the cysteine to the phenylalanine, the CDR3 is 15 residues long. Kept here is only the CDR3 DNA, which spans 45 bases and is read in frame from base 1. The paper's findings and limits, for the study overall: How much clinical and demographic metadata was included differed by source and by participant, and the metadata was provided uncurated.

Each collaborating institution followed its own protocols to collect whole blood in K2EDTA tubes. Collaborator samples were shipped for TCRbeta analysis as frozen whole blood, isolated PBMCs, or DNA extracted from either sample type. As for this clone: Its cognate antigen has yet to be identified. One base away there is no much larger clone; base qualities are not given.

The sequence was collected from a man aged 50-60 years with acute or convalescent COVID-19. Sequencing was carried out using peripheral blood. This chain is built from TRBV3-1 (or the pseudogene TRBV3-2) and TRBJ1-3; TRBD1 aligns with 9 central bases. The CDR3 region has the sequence CASSPDRGSGNTIYF. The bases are TGTGCCAGCAGCCCGGACAGGGGAAGTGGAAACACCATATATTTT.